The 23 T cell receptor beta chains presented below share a single source sample, sequenced in a study of PD-L1 blockade in urothelial cancer. Time point here: pretreatment peripheral blood. Data came from immunoSEQ multiplex PCR; TCRdb stores just in-frame clones and leaves some out. This repertoire shows 55,000 to 75,000 clones, over 75% found once; its top ten account for around 1.6%. The source was PBMCs, collected around atezolizumab (anti-PD-L1) treatment. The receptor set was obtained from a man aged 70 or older with urothelial cancer.

The chain is built from TRBV5-5 and TRBJ1-5; tentatively, D is TRBD1 (6 bases). V was cut by 6 bases and J by 4 bases, with 20 bases left in between. Germline lookup yields CDR1 SGHKS and CDR2 YYEKEE (reference sequence). This CDR3 has 16 amino acids. In nucleotides, the CDR3 is TGTGCCAGCAAGGGCGAGCCTAACCAGGGGAATCAGCCCCAGCATTTT. It yields the protein CASKGEPNQGNQPQHF.

This rearrangement joins TRBV5-4 to TRBJ2-1; a possible D gene is TRBD2 (5 bases). V dropped 0 bases and J dropped 6 bases, with 13 bases sitting between them. Looked up from germline, CDR1 is SGHNT and CDR2 is YYREEE (reference sequence). The CDR3 is 15 residues long. The CDR3, as DNA: TGTGCCAGCAGCTTGGGGCTAGGACGGGGCAATGAGCAGTTCTTC. It is translated as CASSLGLGRGNEQFF.

The chain links TRBV5-1 to TRBJ1-3; 9 bases line up with TRBD1. The CDR3 runs to 18 residues. Germline CDR1 is SGHRS and CDR2 is YFSETQ. V was pared by 1 base and J by 0 bases, with 8 bases of the junction left unmatched. This CDR3 reads CASSLYGGTGSSGNTIYF. For the CDR3, the DNA is TGCGCCAGCAGCTTGTATGGCGGGACAGGGAGCTCTGGAAACACCATATATTTT.

The J gene is TRBJ2-7, the V gene TRBV28; weak D call: TRBD1 (6 bases). Trimming removed 2 bases at V and 6 bases at J, with 11 bases between. The germline V gene has CDR1 MDHEN and CDR2 SYDVKM. This CDR3 is 13 amino acids long. The CDR3 nucleotides read TGTGCCAGCAGTTTAACTTCAGGGGTCGAGCAGTACTTC. Residues: CASSLTSGVEQYF.

The chain has TRBV7-2 and TRBJ1-2; 9 bases are shared with TRBD1. This CDR3 is 16 amino acids long. Trimming took 0 bases from V and 6 from J; bases not matched to a gene: 8. Germline V gives CDR1 SGHTA, CDR2 FQGNSA. The CDR3 DNA follows: TGTGCCAGCAGCTTAGCCCCGACAGGGGGAAACGATGGCTACACCTTC. It specifies CASSLAPTGGNDGYTF.

V usage is TRBV4-2 and J usage is TRBJ1-1; D is ambiguous. The CDR3 is made up of 14 amino acids. V lost 4 bases and J lost 1, with 10 bases in between. Germline values: CDR1 LGHNA, CDR2 YNFKEQ. CDR3 nucleotides: TGTGCCAGCAGCCTTCTCCAGTCGAACACTGAAGCTTTCTTT. Protein sequence: CASSLLQSNTEAFF.

The chain combines TRBV7-2 with TRBJ2-7, with 10 bases fitting TRBD1. J gave up 5 bases and V 5 bases, and 6 bases lay outside the gene matches. This CDR3 contains 14 residues. Germline V gene lookup returns CDR1 SGHTA and CDR2 FQGNSA. CDR3 region: CASSPQTGGDEQYF. CDR3 nucleotide sequence: TGTGCCAGCAGCCCCCAGACAGGGGGCGACGAGCAGTACTTC.

This clone was picked up one time. This chain uses TRBV11-3 with TRBJ2-5; D not certain. The length of the CDR3 is 15 residues. Trimming took 0 bases from V and 2 from J, leaving 10 bases between them. Looked up from germline, CDR1 is SGHNT and CDR2 is YENEEA. CDR3 sequence reads: CASSLDSYSQETQYF. The DNA of the CDR3 is TGTGCCAGCAGCTTAGATAGTTACAGTCAAGAGACCCAGTACTTC.

The table lists this clone with a count of one. The rearrangement uses TRBV14 and TRBJ2-2, with TRBD2 matching over 7 bases. CDR1 SGHDN and CDR2 FVKESK come from the germline V gene. This CDR3 is built from 16 residues. Germline trimming cut 5 bases from V and 3 bases from J; bases unmatched to any gene: 9. CDR3 amino acids: CASSVGRDAYTGELFF. As DNA, the CDR3 is TGTGCCAGCAGCGTGGGGAGGGACGCCTACACCGGGGAGCTGTTTTTT.

The chain joins TRBV21-1 to TRBJ1-2; the listed D gene, TRBD1, was not tested against the DNA. TRBV21-1 is tagged as a pseudogene. The CDR3 sequence is 20 residues long. CDR3 DNA sequence: TGTGCCAGCAGCAAAGAAGCGAGGGTCGGGGACAGTAAAGCTAACTATGGCTACACCTTC. Amino acid sequence: CASSKEARVGDSKANYGYTF.

V is TRBV4-3 and J is TRBJ1-3; tentatively, D is TRBD1 (6 bases). Germline CDR1 is LGHNA and CDR2 is YSLEER. Between the trimmed V and J ends, which lost 1 base and 3 bases, there was a span of 13 bases. There are 16 residues in the CDR3. DNA for the CDR3: TGCGCCAGCAGCCAAGGAACAGGGAAGTATGGAAACACCATATATTTT. Encoded protein: CASSQGTGKYGNTIYF.

This clone was picked up a small number of times. The chain has TRBV4-1 and TRBJ1-2; no firm D call. Trimming stripped 0 bases from V and 9 bases from J, with 14 bases between. Germline assignment: CDR1 MGHRA and CDR2 YSYEKL. CDR3 length: 14 residues. The CDR3 DNA follows: TGCGCCAGCAGCCAAGATCAAGAGGGAAAAAGCTACACCTTC. Translation gives CASSQDQEGKSYTF.

This sequence joins TRBV5-1 and TRBJ2-1; perhaps TRBD2 as D (7 bases). This CDR3 comprises 15 residues. Trimming pared 8 bases from V and 7 bases from J, leaving 22 bases between. Germline V gives CDR1 SGHRS, CDR2 YFSETQ. The CDR3 loop reads CASSVGGGIKNEQFF. DNA of the CDR3: TGCGCCAGTTCTGTCGGCGGGGGCATTAAAAATGAGCAGTTCTTC.

This rearrangement joins TRBV28 to TRBJ2-2; weak D call: TRBD1 (5 bases). Deletions cut 1 base from V and 3 bases from J, with 6 bases between. Germline-derived CDR1 and CDR2 are MDHEN and SYDVKM. The CDR3 spans 14 residues. CDR3 in DNA: TGTGCCAGCAGTTTATCCAGGGACACCGGGGAGCTGTTTTTT. Amino acid sequence: CASSLSRDTGELFF.

This chain joins TRBV7-2 and TRBJ2-7; a possible D gene is TRBD1 (6 bases). CDR1 and CDR2 from the germline V gene are SGHTA and FQGNSA. Trimming took 6 bases from V and 0 from J, leaving 12 bases between them. CDR3 size: 14 residues. The CDR3 is CASSLTRGSYEQYF. The CDR3 DNA reads TGTGCCAGCAGTTTGACCAGGGGCTCCTACGAGCAGTACTTC.

The chain recombines TRBV4-3 with TRBJ2-2; TRBD1 agrees at 11 bases. The V gene's germline CDR1 is LGHNA and CDR2 YSLEER. CDR3 length: 15 amino acids. With V trimmed by 2 bases and J by 7 bases, 3 bases remained unmatched. As DNA, the CDR3 is TGCGCCAGCAGCCAATGGGACAGGGGGAACGGGGAGCTGTTTTTT. Its translation: CASSQWDRGNGELFF.

The V call is TRBV19, the J call TRBJ2-2, with 7 positions matching TRBD2. V gave up 6 bases and J gave up 7 bases; unmatched junction bases: 8. The CDR3 sequence is 14 residues long. CDR1 is LNHDA, CDR2 SQIVND, per germline (reference sequence). The CDR3 loop reads CASSTLADGGELFF. The DNA for the CDR3 is TGTGCCAGTAGCACCCTAGCGGACGGCGGGGAGCTGTTTTTT. Filled out from reference TRBV19 and TRBJ2-2, the complete variable domain reads DGGITQSPKYLFRKEGQNVTLSCEQNLNHDAMYWYRQDPGQGLRLIYYSQIVNDFQKGDIAEGYSVSREKKESFPLTVTSAQKNPTAFYLCASSTLADGGELFFGEGSRLTVL.

The gene calls are TRBV28 and TRBJ2-7; D is possibly TRBD1 (5 bases). This CDR3 spans 12 amino acids. Germline V gene sequence: CDR1 MDHEN, CDR2 SYDVKM. The V and J ends lost 5 bases and 3 bases respectively, with 8 bases between them. Here the CDR3 DNA reads TGTGCCAGCAGTACCGACAGCTACGAGCAGTACTTC. Translating gives CASSTDSYEQYF.

This sequence joins TRBV5-1 and TRBJ2-7; a possible D gene is TRBD1 (5 bases). This CDR3 is 13 amino acids long. Looked up from germline, CDR1 is SGHRS and CDR2 is YFSETQ. Trimming took 2 bases from V and 3 from J, leaving 9 bases between them. CDR3 sequence: CASSLARDYEQYF. CDR3 bases: TGCGCCAGCAGCTTAGCCAGGGACTACGAGCAGTACTTC.

The chain couples TRBV5-6 to TRBJ2-3; perhaps TRBD2 as D (6 bases). Per the germline V gene, CDR1 is SGHDT and CDR2 is YYEEEE. The CDR3 is 15 residues long. V lost 2 bases to trimming and J lost 5 bases, with 15 bases between them. The CDR3: CASSLMGRGLDTQYF. CDR3 bases: TGTGCCAGCAGCTTAATGGGGCGGGGCCTAGATACGCAGTATTTT.

The rearrangement uses TRBV6-4 and TRBJ2-1; D is possibly TRBD2 (6 bases). Germline V gives CDR1 MRHNA, CDR2 SNTAGT. This CDR3 comprises 16 residues. The germline V and J ends were trimmed by 0 bases and 7 bases, with 16 bases remaining between them. The CDR3 sequence: CASSDSTRRGRNEQFF. The CDR3 DNA follows: TGTGCCAGCAGTGACTCGACTAGGAGAGGTCGGAATGAGCAGTTCTTC.

This chain joins TRBV7-9 and TRBJ1-4; D remains ambiguous. Germline assignment: CDR1 SEHNR and CDR2 FQNEAQ (reference sequence). This CDR3 is built from 11 residues. V lost 3 bases and J 15 bases, leaving 11 bases between the germline ends. In DNA, the CDR3 is TGTGCCAGCAGCTTCGGGGATGTGTTGTTTTTT. Protein product: CASSFGDVLFF.

V usage is TRBV7-2 and J usage is TRBJ1-1; D is uncertain. Per the germline V gene, CDR1 is SGHTA and CDR2 is FQGNSA. The CDR3 totals 12 residues. V gave up 2 bases and J gave up 7 bases, with 8 bases separating them. The CDR3 sequence: CASSLNALEAFF. DNA for the CDR3: TGTGCCAGCAGCTTAAACGCGCTTGAAGCTTTCTTT.